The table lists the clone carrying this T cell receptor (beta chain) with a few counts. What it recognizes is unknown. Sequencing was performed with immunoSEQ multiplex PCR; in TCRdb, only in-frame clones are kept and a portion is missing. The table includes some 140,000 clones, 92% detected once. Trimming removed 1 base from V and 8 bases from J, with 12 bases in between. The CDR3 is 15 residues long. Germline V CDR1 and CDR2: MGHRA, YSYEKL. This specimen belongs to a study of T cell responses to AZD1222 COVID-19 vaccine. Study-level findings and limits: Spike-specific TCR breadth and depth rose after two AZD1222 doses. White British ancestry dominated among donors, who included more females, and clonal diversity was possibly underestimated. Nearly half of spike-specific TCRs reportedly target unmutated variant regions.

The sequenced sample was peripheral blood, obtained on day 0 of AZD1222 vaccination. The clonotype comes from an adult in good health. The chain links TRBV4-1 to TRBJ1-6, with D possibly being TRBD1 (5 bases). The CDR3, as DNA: TGCGCCAGCAGCCAAGTTAGCAGGGCCTATTCACCCCTCCACTTT. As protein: CASSQVSRAYSPLHF.